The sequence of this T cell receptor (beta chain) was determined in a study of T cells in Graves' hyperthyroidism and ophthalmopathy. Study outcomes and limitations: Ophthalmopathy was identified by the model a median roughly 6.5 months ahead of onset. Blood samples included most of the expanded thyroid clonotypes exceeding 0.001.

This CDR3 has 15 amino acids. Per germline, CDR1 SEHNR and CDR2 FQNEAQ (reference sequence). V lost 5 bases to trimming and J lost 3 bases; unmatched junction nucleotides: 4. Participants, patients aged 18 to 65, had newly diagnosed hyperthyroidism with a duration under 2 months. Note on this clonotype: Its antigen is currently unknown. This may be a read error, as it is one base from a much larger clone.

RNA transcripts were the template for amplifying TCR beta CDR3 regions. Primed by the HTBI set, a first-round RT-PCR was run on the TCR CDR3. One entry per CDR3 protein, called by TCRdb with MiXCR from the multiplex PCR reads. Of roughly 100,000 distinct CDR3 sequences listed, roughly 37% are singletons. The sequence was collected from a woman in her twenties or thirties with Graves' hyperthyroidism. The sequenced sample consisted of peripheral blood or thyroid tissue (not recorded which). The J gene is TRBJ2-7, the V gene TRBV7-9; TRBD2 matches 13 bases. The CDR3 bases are TGTGCCAGCAGCCCCGGGACTAGCGGGATCTACGAGCAGTACTTC. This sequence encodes CASSPGTSGIYEQYF.